This TCR beta chain was identified during a study of T cell changes during pregnancy in multiple sclerosis (dated by TCRdb to between 2018 and 2020). At the level of the whole study: In women with multiple sclerosis, the researchers looked at how the T cell repertoire shifted as pregnancy progressed.

About this clone itself: What antigen it recognizes has not been identified. Base qualities were left out, and no much larger clone turns up one base away.

The library was produced with the immunoSEQ multiplex PCR assay. Sourced from immuneACCESS, this table was stored by TCRdb with only in-frame sequences that have V and J called. A share of the clones is absent; for the studies checked, an unresolved V gene accounts for under half, and the remainder has no known explanation. The sample contains nearly 80,000 clones, around 90% of them found a single time. The ten largest clones add up to around 0.2% of the sample. This sequence originates from a female donor with multiple sclerosis, enrolled in a pregnancy study. The material sequenced was CD4+ T cells from peripheral blood mononuclear cells, taken before pregnancy.

The CDR3 has the sequence CASSPPRAGGTLAKNIQYF. The DNA is as follows: TGTGCCAGCAGTCCTCCCCGGGCGGGGGGGACTCTAGCCAAAAACATTCAGTACTTC. The V and J genes are TRBV27 and TRBJ2-4, and TRBD2 matches 9 of the central bases. CDR1 and CDR2, per the germline V gene (reference sequence), are MNHEY and SMNVEV. Trimming removed 5 bases from V and 0 bases from J; the gene matches leave 14 bases unexplained. The CDR3 covers 19 residues, taking in both the cysteine and the phenylalanine. Only CDR3 DNA is held: 57 bases, read in frame from base 1.